The 10 T cell receptor beta chains given below trace back to one sample, sequenced in a study of T cell responses to AZD1222 COVID-19 vaccine. Generated by immunoSEQ multiplex PCR, the TCRdb table keeps only in-frame clones and is missing some. In the table there are 90,000 to 120,000 clones, about 90% of which are singletons. This specimen consisted of peripheral blood, obtained 28 days after the second AZD1222 dose. These receptors came from an adult who received the AZD1222 COVID-19 vaccine.

J is TRBJ1-2 and V is TRBV19; D perhaps matches TRBD1 (6 bases). The CDR3 runs 15 residues. Looked up from germline, CDR1 is LNHDA and CDR2 is SQIVND (reference sequence). Trimming shortened V by 2 bases and J by 7 bases, and 17 bases separated the two germline ends. CDR3 nucleotide sequence: TGTGCCAGTAGTATAACACAGGGTGAAGAGAGTGGCTACACCTTC. Protein sequence: CASSITQGEESGYTF.

This chain links TRBV28 with TRBJ1-5; no clear D. Germline V gene data show CDR1 as MDHEN and CDR2 as SYDVKM. Trimming took 7 bases from V and 4 from J, leaving 17 bases between them. The CDR3 contains 15 residues. DNA for the CDR3: TGTGCCAGCACCGTAGCTCTAGGCTTTAATCAGCCCCAGCATTTT. It translates to CASTVALGFNQPQHF.

The J gene is TRBJ1-1, the V gene TRBV21-1; no DNA check was done on the table's D call, TRBD1. TRBV21-1 is reported as a pseudogene. CDR3 length equals 15 residues. The CDR3: CASSLHTNLNTEAFF. DNA for the CDR3: TGTGCCAGCAGCCTCCACACAAACCTTAACACTGAAGCTTTCTTT.

This chain joins TRBV6-6 and TRBJ1-2; D ambiguous. CDR3 size: 16 residues. The germline gives CDR1 MNHNY, CDR2 SVGAGI (reference sequence). Trimming stripped 4 bases from V and 2 bases from J, with 17 bases between. In DNA, the CDR3 is TGTGCCAGCAGTTCACCGATACCGGAAAGGAACTATGGCTACACCTTC. It yields the protein CASSSPIPERNYGYTF.

The genes are TRBV9 and TRBJ2-3, with D maybe TRBD2 (7 bases). There are 14 residues in the CDR3. The V gene's germline CDR1 is SGDLS and CDR2 YYNGEE. Trimming removed 0 bases at V and 5 bases at J, with 10 bases between. Here the CDR3 reads CASSVGGGEDTQYF. The CDR3, as DNA: TGTGCCAGCAGCGTAGGCGGGGGCGAAGATACGCAGTATTTT.

The rearrangement links TRBV28 to TRBJ1-5; unclear D gene. CDR1 is MDHEN, CDR2 SYDVKM, per germline. V lost 3 bases and J 1 base, leaving 19 bases between the germline ends. The CDR3 is 18 amino acids. The DNA for the CDR3 is TGTGCCAGCAGTTTCCGGCAGGCACTTAGGTGGAGCAATCAGCCCCAGCATTTT. Amino acids: CASSFRQALRWSNQPQHF.

The chain joins TRBV7-9 to TRBJ2-3; 7 nucleotides align to TRBD2. Germline V gives CDR1 SEHNR, CDR2 FQNEAQ (reference sequence). This CDR3 spans 15 amino acids. The trim removed 1 base at V and 2 bases at J, leaving 3 bases unmatched. The CDR3 nucleotides are TGTGCCAGCAGCTTAGGAAGCGGGGTCACAGATACGCAGTATTTT. This encodes CASSLGSGVTDTQYF.

V is TRBV6-5 and J is TRBJ1-5, with D perhaps matching TRBD1 (6 bases). The CDR3 has 15 amino acids. V dropped 0 bases and J dropped 6 bases, with 12 bases sitting between them. CDR1 is MNHEY and CDR2 is SVGAGI in the germline V gene. The CDR3 is CASSYSRGSGQPQHF. The CDR3, as DNA: TGTGCCAGCAGTTACTCCAGGGGATCGGGTCAGCCCCAGCATTTT.

The chain uses TRBV14 and TRBJ1-2; D remains ambiguous. The germline V gene encodes CDR1 SGHDN and CDR2 FVKESK. The ends were cut back, 1 base at V and 5 bases at J, with 5 bases in the middle. This CDR3 spans 12 amino acids. CDR3 protein: CASSQGGYGYTF. The DNA of the CDR3 is TGTGCCAGCAGCCAAGGGGGATATGGCTACACCTTC.

This rearrangement joins TRBV5-6 to TRBJ1-1; no firm D call. Trimming took 4 bases from V and 0 from J, leaving 13 bases between them. The CDR3 spans 15 residues. The germline V gene encodes CDR1 SGHDT and CDR2 YYEEEE. The CDR3, as DNA: TGTGCCAGCAGCGCGGTCAAAGATATGAACACTGAAGCTTTCTTT. The encoded protein is CASSAVKDMNTEAFF.